This is a list of T cell receptor beta chains from one sample in a study of metastatic and nonmetastatic thyroid tumors. TCRdb re-called clones from the PCR reads using MiXCR. Of tens of thousands of clones listed, 9% to 14% are singletons. The sample comprised blood. Every receptor here comes from a male donor with papillary thyroid cancer or a benign thyroid nodule (not recorded which). Some clones in this sample may be carry-over from other donors' samples. CDR3s include the opening cysteine and the closing phenylalanine or tryptophan. D genes are given only for firm matches. Clone size is given for some rows only: seen once, a few or many times, or a class if the clone is expanded.

j_call: TRBJ1-1
d_call: -
v_call: TRBV9
clone_size: many
cdr3_nt: TGTGCCAGCAGCGCAACAGGGACGTGGAACACTGAAGCTTTCTTT
cdr3_aa: CASSATGTWNTEAFF

j_call: TRBJ2-3
d_call: TRBD1
v_call: TRBV6-5
clone_size: many
cdr3_nt: TGTGCCAGCAGTTACTCGAGTCAGGGGGCTTCGGATACGCAGTATTTT
cdr3_aa: CASSYSSQGASDTQYF

j_call: TRBJ2-2
d_call: TRBD2
v_call: TRBV6-4
clone_size: many
cdr3_nt: TGTGCCAGCAGTAGCGGGAGCACCGGGGAGCTGTTTTTT
cdr3_aa: CASSSGSTGELFF

j_call: TRBJ2-1
d_call: TRBD2
v_call: TRBV6-2/TRBV6-3
clone_size: -
cdr3_nt: TGTGCCACCGGGACTAGCGGTCCCAATGAGCAGTTCTTC
cdr3_aa: CATGTSGPNEQFF

j_call: TRBJ2-1
d_call: -
v_call: TRBV18
clone_size: -
cdr3_nt: TGTGCCAGCTCACGGGGGGTTGGAGAGCAGTTCTTC
cdr3_aa: CASSRGVGEQFF

j_call: TRBJ1-4
d_call: -
v_call: TRBV7-9
clone_size: many
cdr3_nt: TGTGCCAGCAGCCGAGGGGTAACTAATGAAAAACTGTTTTTT
cdr3_aa: CASSRGVTNEKLFF

j_call: TRBJ2-2
d_call: -
v_call: TRBV19
clone_size: many
cdr3_nt: TGTGCCAGTAAACCGGGAAGTAACACCGGGGAGCTGTTTTTT
cdr3_aa: CASKPGSNTGELFF

j_call: TRBJ1-1
d_call: TRBD1
v_call: TRBV20-1
clone_size: many
cdr3_nt: TGCAGTGCTCCGCCCGGGGGGACAGATTACACTGAAGCTTTCTTT
cdr3_aa: CSAPPGGTDYTEAFF

j_call: TRBJ2-5
d_call: -
v_call: TRBV15
clone_size: many
cdr3_nt: TGTGCCACCAGCAGAGATCGGGAGACAGGGTCAGAGACCCAGTACTTC
cdr3_aa: CATSRDRETGSETQYF

j_call: TRBJ1-1
d_call: -
v_call: TRBV12-3/TRBV12-4
clone_size: many
cdr3_nt: TGTGCCAGCGACTGGGGGGTGGGAAACACTGAAGCTTTCTTT
cdr3_aa: CASDWGVGNTEAFF

j_call: TRBJ2-7
d_call: -
v_call: TRBV20-1
clone_size: -
cdr3_nt: TGCAGTGCTAGAGTGGCAGTAGACTACGAGCAGTACTTC
cdr3_aa: CSARVAVDYEQYF

j_call: TRBJ2-5
d_call: TRBD1
v_call: TRBV20-1
clone_size: many
cdr3_nt: TGCAGTGCTGCCACAGGGGGCGGGGAGACCCAGTACTTC
cdr3_aa: CSAATGGGETQYF

j_call: TRBJ1-2
d_call: -
v_call: TRBV2
clone_size: many
cdr3_nt: TGTGCCAGCGGGGGGGGATACTATGGCTACACCTTC
cdr3_aa: CASGGGYYGYTF

j_call: TRBJ2-7
d_call: -
v_call: TRBV20-1
clone_size: many
cdr3_nt: TGCAGTGCTAACGGTCCCGTAGGGGAGCAGTACTTC
cdr3_aa: CSANGPVGEQYF

j_call: TRBJ1-2
d_call: -
v_call: TRBV2
clone_size: -
cdr3_nt: TGTGCCAGCAGCTGGGACGGGCATAACTATGGCTACACCTTC
cdr3_aa: CASSWDGHNYGYTF

j_call: TRBJ2-7
d_call: -
v_call: TRBV6-1
clone_size: -
cdr3_nt: TGTGCCAGCAGCCTCCGGGGGGCTACCTACGAGCAGTACTTC
cdr3_aa: CASSLRGATYEQYF

j_call: TRBJ1-5
d_call: -
v_call: TRBV7-2
clone_size: -
cdr3_nt: TGTGCCAGCAGCCCAAGGATCGATGAGCCTCAGCATTTT
cdr3_aa: CASSPRIDEPQHF

j_call: TRBJ2-4
d_call: TRBD1
v_call: TRBV10-1
clone_size: many
cdr3_nt: TGCGCCAGCAGCGGACAGGGCGCCCCCAACATTCAGTACTTC
cdr3_aa: CASSGQGAPNIQYF

j_call: TRBJ2-7
d_call: TRBD1
v_call: TRBV28
clone_size: many
cdr3_nt: TGTGCCAGCTCAACAGGGGCCGCACCCTACGAGCAGTACTTC
cdr3_aa: CASSTGAAPYEQYF

j_call: TRBJ1-3
d_call: -
v_call: TRBV28
clone_size: few
cdr3_nt: TGTGCCAGCATCCCCCAGGGGTCGCCTGTAAACACCATATATTTT
cdr3_aa: CASIPQGSPVNTIYF

j_call: TRBJ2-7
d_call: TRBD1
v_call: TRBV7-9
clone_size: many
cdr3_nt: TGTGCCAGCAGCTCTGGGGGACAGTACGACGAGCAGTACTTC
cdr3_aa: CASSSGGQYDEQYF

j_call: TRBJ2-7
d_call: -
v_call: TRBV6-1
clone_size: medium-sized
cdr3_nt: TGTGCCAGCAGTCGTCACCCCGGGGGAAGCTCCTACGAGCAGTACTTC
cdr3_aa: CASSRHPGGSSYEQYF

j_call: TRBJ1-1
d_call: -
v_call: TRBV19
clone_size: many
cdr3_nt: TGTGCCAGTAGTATGGCGACGGGGGGCACTGAAGCTTTCTTT
cdr3_aa: CASSMATGGTEAFF

j_call: TRBJ2-1
d_call: TRBD2
v_call: TRBV6-1
clone_size: many
cdr3_nt: TGTGCCAGCAGCTCTGGGGGACTAGCGGACTACAATGAGCAGTTCTTC
cdr3_aa: CASSSGGLADYNEQFF